This paragraph reports one T cell receptor (beta chain). Its antigen is unidentified. Produced via immunoSEQ multiplex PCR; TCRdb's table is partial and in-frame only. Seen here are about 140,000 clones, approximately 86% observed once, and the top ten hold approximately 3.4%. The data were taken from a study of T cell responses to AZD1222 COVID-19 vaccine. Study conclusions and caveats: The donors showed a predominance of white British ancestry and of females, with possible underestimation of clonal diversity. Reportedly, nearly half of unique spike TCRs recognized epitopes outside B.1.351/B.1.1.7 mutations. Spike regions recognized by vaccine-associated CD4 TCRs spanned the protein, led by 160-218 and 743-854. Receipt of two AZD1222 doses was followed by a rise in Spike-specific TCR breadth and depth.

V gave up 5 bases and J gave up 14 bases, with 19 bases separating them. Germline V lookup: CDR1 SGHAT, CDR2 FQNNGV. CDR3 length: 14 amino acids. The chain has TRBV11-2 and TRBJ1-6, with D possibly TRBD1 on 6 matching bases. The receptor was derived from an adult in good health. Sequenced material: peripheral blood, taken on day 0 of AZD1222 vaccination. The CDR3 DNA reads TGTGCCAGCAGCCTAGCGGGGGGCGCGGAGGCCCTCCACTTT. Protein: CASSLAGGAEALHF.